The 10 T cell receptor beta chains below all came from one sample that was sequenced in a study of cytomegalovirus exposure and HLA in healthy donors. 13 Jbeta primers and 60 Vbeta primers were used for the PCR. Assay: immunoSEQ multiplex PCR; the TCRdb copy retains only in-frame clones and omits some. The sample has around 150,000 clones, roughly 85% seen once. The source material was PBMCs. These receptors all stem from a woman aged 25 to 39 in good health and CMV-seronegative.

This clone was observed a few times. The chain carries TRBV18 and TRBJ1-1; perhaps TRBD1 as D (6 bases). The CDR3 covers 12 residues. The V gene's germline CDR1 is KGHSH and CDR2 LQKENI. Trimming left V 3 bases short and J 11 bases short, with 13 bases between. Here the CDR3 DNA reads TGTGCCAGCTCACCCCTACAGGGTGATGCTTTCTTT. Encoded protein: CASSPLQGDAFF.

This clone was seen more than once but under ten times. The V gene is TRBV6-1, the J gene TRBJ1-2, with 8 bases matching TRBD1. The germline gives CDR1 MNHNS, CDR2 SASEGT. This CDR3 region has 14 residues. Trimming cost V 6 bases and J 2 bases; bases outside gene matches: 5. In DNA, the CDR3 is TGTGCCAGCAGCTTTGGGACAGGCAACTATGGCTACACCTTC. This encodes CASSFGTGNYGYTF.

The chain carries TRBV7-9 and TRBJ2-6; no clear D. The V gene lost 8 bases and the J gene lost 1 base, with 15 bases spanning the gap. Germline V gives CDR1 SEHNR, CDR2 FQNEAQ (reference sequence). The CDR3 runs 16 residues. CDR3 sequence (DNA): TGTGCCAGCCGAGGCCTCATAGGATCTGGGGCCAACGTCCTGACTTTC. Its translation: CASRGLIGSGANVLTF.

The chain has TRBV7-3 and TRBJ2-1; TRBD1 matches 11 bases. This CDR3 region has 15 residues. In germline, CDR1 is SGHTA, CDR2 FQGTGA. V was clipped by 1 base and J by 12 bases; unmatched bases: 8. This CDR3 is CASSLRGQGAFGQFF. The CDR3 nucleotides read TGTGCCAGCAGCTTAAGAGGACAGGGGGCGTTCGGGCAGTTCTTC.

V and J are TRBV2 and TRBJ2-3; 12 bases fit TRBD2. CDR1 is SNHLY, CDR2 FYNNEI, per germline. With V trimmed by 6 bases and J by 7 bases, 11 bases remained unmatched. The CDR3 spans 16 residues. The CDR3 here is CASRTPTSGGAYTQYF. The DNA for the CDR3 is TGTGCCAGCAGGACCCCGACTAGCGGGGGAGCTTATACGCAGTATTTT. The full variable domain, its missing parts supplied by reference TRBV2 and TRBJ2-3, is EPEVTQTPSHQVTQMGQEVILRCVPISNHLYFYWYRQILGQKVEFLVSFYNNEISEKSEIFDDQFSVERPDGSNFTLKIRSTKLEDSAMYFCASRTPTSGGAYTQYFGPGTRLTVL.

CDR3 region: CASSATTGIEKLFF. In DNA form, the CDR3 reads TGCGCCAGCAGCGCGACGACAGGGATTGAAAAACTGTTTTTT. The V gene is TRBV5-1, the J gene TRBJ1-4; 7 nucleotides line up with TRBD1. Germline CDR1 reads SGHRS; CDR2 reads YFSETQ. This CDR3 has 14 amino acids. V lost 4 bases, J lost 7 bases, and 7 bases stayed unmatched.

This chain links TRBV25-1 with TRBJ1-4; no clear D. The CDR3 consists of 14 residues. V lost 7 bases to trimming and J lost 8 bases, with 17 bases between them. The germline V gene has CDR1 MGHDK and CDR2 SYGVNS. The CDR3 nucleotides read TGTGCCAGCACCGCGTGGGGAGTACACGAAAAACTGTTTTTT. Protein product: CASTAWGVHEKLFF.

The genes are TRBV5-5 and TRBJ2-5; D might be TRBD1 (5 bases). V was trimmed by 1 base and J by 2 bases, leaving 9 bases between them. Germline CDR1 and CDR2: SGHKS and YYEKEE (reference sequence). CDR3 length equals 14 residues. The CDR3, as DNA: TGTGCCAGCAGCTTGTCAGGGTTGCAAGAGACCCAGTACTTC. This translates into CASSLSGLQETQYF.

The chain links TRBV6-6 to TRBJ2-5; D is unresolved. This CDR3 has 10 residues. Germline CDR1 MNHNY, CDR2 SVGAGI (reference sequence). The germline V and J ends were trimmed by 8 bases and 2 bases, with 3 bases remaining between them. CDR3 in amino acids: CASLQETQYF. CDR3 nucleotide sequence: TGTGCCAGCCTACAAGAGACCCAGTACTTC.

The chain links TRBV5-4 to TRBJ1-2; D is unclear. The V end was cut by 4 bases, the J end by 3 bases, with 13 bases between. This CDR3 contains 14 residues. Germline V lookup: CDR1 SGHNT, CDR2 YYREEE (reference sequence). The CDR3 DNA is TGTGCCAGCAGCCCTCACCCGGACTACTATGGCTACACCTTC. This gives the protein CASSPHPDYYGYTF.